The 14 T cell receptor beta chains listed next were all sequenced from one sample in a study of blood T cell repertoires in COVID-19. Clones were sequenced by immunoSEQ multiplex PCR, and TCRdb holds only the in-frame ones, with some missing. Of over 150,000 clones in the sample, over 70% were seen once. Sequencing input: peripheral blood. Receptor source: a woman aged 60 to 75 with acute or convalescent COVID-19.

The rearrangement links TRBV6-5 to TRBJ2-5; maybe TRBD2 (5 bases). Trimming cost V 2 bases and J 5 bases, with 12 bases left between them. Germline V gives CDR1 MNHEY, CDR2 SVGAGI. This CDR3 contains 14 residues. DNA of the CDR3: TGTGCCAGCAGTTACGGAAGAGGGAGCGAGACCCAGTACTTC. Encoded protein: CASSYGRGSETQYF.

V is TRBV6-5 and J is TRBJ1-5; D is uncertain. From germline, CDR1 is MNHEY and CDR2 SVGAGI. Trimming cost V 5 bases and J 5 bases, with 7 bases left between them. The CDR3 loop spans 12 amino acids. CDR3 in DNA: TGTGCCAGCAGTCGCCGGGATCAGCCCCAGCATTTT. Protein sequence: CASSRRDQPQHF.

The V and J genes are TRBV30 and TRBJ1-5; 10 positions match TRBD1. Losses at the gene ends were 0 bases for V and 1 base for J; bases not matched to a gene: 6. CDR3 length: 17 amino acids. Germline V gene sequence: CDR1 GTSNPN, CDR2 SVGIG (reference sequence). DNA for the CDR3: TGTGCCTGGAGTGTGGGGGACAGGGGAATGAGCAATCAGCCCCAGCATTTT. This translates into CAWSVGDRGMSNQPQHF.

The rearrangement joins TRBV27 to TRBJ2-7; D may be TRBD1 (5 bases). Trimming shortened V by 2 bases and J by 5 bases, and 10 bases separated the two germline ends. The CDR3 spans 13 residues. Germline V gives CDR1 MNHEY, CDR2 SMNVEV (reference sequence). The CDR3: CASSLRGGNEQYF. The CDR3 nucleotides read TGTGCCAGCAGTTTAAGGGGTGGTAACGAGCAGTACTTC.

This clone was recorded only once. The chain has TRBV11-3 and TRBJ2-2; perhaps TRBD2 as D (5 bases). CDR3 length equals 13 residues. V was shortened by 5 bases and J by 3 bases, with 7 bases between the two germline ends. Germline V gene lookup returns CDR1 SGHNT and CDR2 YENEEA. In DNA form, the CDR3 reads TGTGCCAGCAGCCCCGGGGACACCGGGGAGCTGTTTTTT. It yields the protein CASSPGDTGELFF.

This chain connects TRBV28 to TRBJ1-2; perhaps TRBD1 as D (6 bases). The V end was cut by 2 bases, the J end by 8 bases, with 12 bases between. This CDR3 spans 13 amino acids. Germline CDR1 reads MDHEN; CDR2 reads SYDVKM. The CDR3 is CASSLGGYRGYTF. As DNA, the CDR3 is TGTGCCAGCAGTTTAGGGGGCTACAGGGGCTACACCTTC.

The chain carries TRBV7-9 and TRBJ2-2; 9 bases line up with TRBD2. Per the germline V gene, CDR1 is SEHNR and CDR2 is FQNEAQ (reference sequence). V lost 7 bases and J lost 1; bases outside the gene matches: 4. The CDR3 has 15 residues. The CDR3: CASTPAGGNTGELFF. Written as DNA, the CDR3 is TGTGCCAGCACCCCAGCGGGGGGGAACACCGGGGAGCTGTTTTTT.

The chain couples TRBV10-1 to TRBJ1-1, with no clear D. With 3 bases removed from V and 3 bases from J, the gap between germline ends came to 5 bases. CDR3 length equals 12 residues. Germline loops: CDR1 WNHNN, CDR2 SYGVQD (reference sequence). This chain's CDR3 is CASSDPDTEAFF. The CDR3 DNA is TGCGCCAGCAGTGATCCGGACACTGAAGCTTTCTTT.

The chain's CDR3 is CASSLYRGETQYF. The CDR3 DNA sequence: TGTGCCAGCTCACTCTACAGGGGAGAGACCCAGTACTTC. The genes are TRBV18 and TRBJ2-5, with 7 bases matching TRBD1. V was clipped by 4 bases and J by 4 bases; unmatched bases: 3. Germline lookup yields CDR1 KGHSH and CDR2 LQKENI. This CDR3 has 13 residues.

V gene TRBV5-6 combines with J gene TRBJ1-1; D is unclear. V was trimmed by 1 base and J by 0 bases, leaving 7 bases between them. The CDR3 totals 14 residues. The V gene's germline CDR1 is SGHDT and CDR2 YYEEEE. CDR3 in amino acids: CASSLYPLNTEAFF. In DNA form, the CDR3 reads TGTGCCAGCAGCTTGTATCCGTTGAACACTGAAGCTTTCTTT.

This clone was seen at least ten times. This chain links TRBV5-1 with TRBJ1-6, with D possibly TRBD1 on 6 matching bases. Trimming took off 0 bases at V and 10 bases at J, with 14 bases between the two ends. The germline gives CDR1 SGHRS, CDR2 YFSETQ. The CDR3 loop spans 15 amino acids. DNA of the CDR3: TGCGCCAGCAGCTTGGTGGCAGGGGTTAAGTCACCCCTCCACTTT. Its protein product is CASSLVAGVKSPLHF.

This chain connects TRBV28 to TRBJ1-5; D is perhaps TRBD1 (6 bases). Trimming left V 5 bases short and J 6 bases short, with 11 bases between. CDR1 and CDR2 from the germline V gene are MDHEN and SYDVKM. The CDR3 has 13 residues. CDR3 DNA sequence: TGTGCCAGCAGTAAAAACAGGGTTCAGCCCCAGCATTTT. This codes for CASSKNRVQPQHF. The full variable domain, completed using reference TRBV28 and TRBJ1-5, is DVKVTQSSRYLVKRTGEKVFLECVQDMDHENMFWYRQDPGLGLRLIYFSYDVKMKEKGDIPEGYSVSREKKERFSLILESASTNQTSMYLCASSKNRVQPQHFGDGTRLSIL.

The chain employs TRBV7-2 and TRBJ1-2; 7 bases agree with TRBD1. The trim removed 1 base at V and 5 bases at J, leaving 7 bases unmatched. The germline V gene has CDR1 SGHTA and CDR2 FQGNSA. CDR3 length: 15 residues. This CDR3 reads CASSLGQGLTYGYTF. The CDR3 DNA follows: TGTGCCAGCAGCTTAGGACAGGGCCTCACATATGGCTACACCTTC.

The chain is built from TRBV11-2 and TRBJ2-2; D call uncertain. V was pared by 6 bases and J by 5 bases, with 7 bases between. This CDR3 comprises 12 residues. CDR1 and CDR2 (germline): SGHAT, FQNNGV. In nucleotides, the CDR3 is TGTGCCAGCAGGCTAGGAACCGGGGAGCTGTTTTTT. Translating it yields CASRLGTGELFF. Supplemented by reference TRBV11-2 and TRBJ2-2, the full variable domain reads EAGVAQSPRYKIIEKRQSVAFWCNPISGHATLYWYQQILGQGPKLLIQFQNNGVVDDSQLPKDRFSAERLKGVDSTLKIQPAKLEDSAVYLCASRLGTGELFFGEGSRLTVL.